One and the same sample provided the 4 T cell receptor beta chains below, sequenced in a study of human T cells and chemical hapten exposure. TCRdb fed the RACE reads into MiXCR, producing one record per CDR3 protein. The sample shows 80,000 to 100,000 distinct CDR3 sequences, over 10% of them seen only once. The time point denotes: patch test 1, 2 weeks after DPC sensitization. Treatment noted: therapeutic diphenylcyclopropenone sensitization with weekly scalp DPC. Sequenced here: whole blood, sampled in connection with sensitization to the hapten diphenylcyclopropenone (DPC). The source of these receptors is a woman in her forties with alopecia areata. Some clones in this sample may be carry-over from other donors' samples.

This clonotype was seen more than once but under ten times. The chain links TRBV28 to TRBJ2-1; D assignment may be TRBD1 or TRBD2 (6 bases each). The CDR3 contains 15 residues. Germline V gives CDR1 MDHEN, CDR2 SYDVKM. V gave up 3 bases and J gave up 9 bases, with 18 bases separating them. The DNA of the CDR3 is TGTGCCAGCAGTTTGAGCCTAGGGGGGAAGGTTGAGCAGTTCTTC. It is translated as CASSLSLGGKVEQFF.

The J gene is TRBJ1-4, the V gene TRBV12-2. TRBV12-2 is a listed pseudogene. There are 15 residues in the CDR3. CDR3 DNA: TGTGCAAGTCGCTTAGCGGTAGGACTTCTTGAAAAACTGTTTTTT. The encoded protein is CASRLAVGLLEKLFF.

The chain couples TRBV6-6 to TRBJ1-2, with a possible D match to TRBD1 (5 bases). V lost 7 bases to trimming and J lost 4 bases, with 13 bases between them. This CDR3 has 13 residues. Germline assignment: CDR1 MNHNY and CDR2 SVGAGI (reference sequence). The CDR3 loop reads CASIHGGAYGYTF. CDR3 bases: TGTGCCAGCATCCACGGCGGGGCCTATGGCTACACCTTC.

This clonotype was seen more than once but under ten times. The CDR3 region is CASSITRLAGGSDTQYF. DNA of the CDR3: TGTGCCAGCAGCATTACAAGACTAGCGGGAGGGTCAGATACGCAGTATTTT. This sequence joins TRBV9 and TRBJ2-3, with 14 bases lining up with TRBD2. V lost 4 bases to trimming and J lost 4 bases; unmatched junction nucleotides: 8. The CDR3 extends over 17 amino acids. Germline assignment: CDR1 SGDLS and CDR2 YYNGEE.